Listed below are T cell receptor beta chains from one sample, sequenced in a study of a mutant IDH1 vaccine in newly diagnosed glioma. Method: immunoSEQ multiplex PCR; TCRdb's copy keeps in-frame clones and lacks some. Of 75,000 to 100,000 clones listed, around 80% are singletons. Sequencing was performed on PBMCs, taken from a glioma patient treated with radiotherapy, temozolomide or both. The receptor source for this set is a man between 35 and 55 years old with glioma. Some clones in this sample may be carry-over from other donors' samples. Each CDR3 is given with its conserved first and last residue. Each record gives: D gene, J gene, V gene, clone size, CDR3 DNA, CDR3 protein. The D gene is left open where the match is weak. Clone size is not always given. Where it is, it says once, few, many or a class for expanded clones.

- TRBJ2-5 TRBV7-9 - TGTGCCAGCAGCTTAGTTGGACAAGAGACCCAGTACTTC CASSLVGQETQYF
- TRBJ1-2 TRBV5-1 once TGCGCCAGCAGCCCGGGGGGTGGGCTACATGGCTACACCTTC CASSPGGGLHGYTF
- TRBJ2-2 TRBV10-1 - TGCGCCAGCAGTGGGGACGTCGGCGGGGAGCTGTTTTTT CASSGDVGGELFF
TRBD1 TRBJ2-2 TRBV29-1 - TGCAGCGCCAAGGACAGGGTGGACACCGGGGAGCTGTTTTTT CSAKDRVDTGELFF
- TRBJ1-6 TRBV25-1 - TGTGCCAGCAGTCAGAAAACCAATTCACCCCTCCACTTT CASSQKTNSPLHF
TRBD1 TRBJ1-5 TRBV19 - TGTGCCAGTAGTACTCTAGCCGGGACAGGAAGAGAAAGCCAGCATTTT CASSTLAGTGRESQHF
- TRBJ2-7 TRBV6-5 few TGTGCCAGCATCGCCCCCCACGGACAGTCCGAGCAGTACTTC CASIAPHGQSEQYF
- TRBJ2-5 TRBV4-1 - TGCGCCAGCAGCCAATCCGGCGCAGGTCTGCAAGAGACCCAGTACTTC CASSQSGAGLQETQYF
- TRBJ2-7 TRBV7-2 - TGTGCCAGCAGCCATAGGGGACACGGCTACGAGCAGTACTTC CASSHRGHGYEQYF
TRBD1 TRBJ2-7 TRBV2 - TGTGCCAGCAGTGGGGACAGGCTCTACGAGCAGTACTTC CASSGDRLYEQYF